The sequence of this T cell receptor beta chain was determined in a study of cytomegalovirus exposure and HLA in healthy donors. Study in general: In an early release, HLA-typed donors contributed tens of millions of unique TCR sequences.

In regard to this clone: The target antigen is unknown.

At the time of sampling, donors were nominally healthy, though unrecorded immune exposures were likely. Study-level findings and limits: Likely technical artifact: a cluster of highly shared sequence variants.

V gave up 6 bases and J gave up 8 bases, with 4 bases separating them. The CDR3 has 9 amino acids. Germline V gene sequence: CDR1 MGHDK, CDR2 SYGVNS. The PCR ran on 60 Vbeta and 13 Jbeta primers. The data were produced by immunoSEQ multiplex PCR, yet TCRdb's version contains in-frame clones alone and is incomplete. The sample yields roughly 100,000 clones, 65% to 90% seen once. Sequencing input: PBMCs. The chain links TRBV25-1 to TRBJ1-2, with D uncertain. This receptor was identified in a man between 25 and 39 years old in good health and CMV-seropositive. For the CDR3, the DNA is TGTGCCAGCAGGGCAGGCTACACCTTC. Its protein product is CASRAGYTF.